This T cell receptor (beta chain) is from a study of blood T cell repertoires in COVID-19. Across the whole study: Whether acute or convalescent, the COVID-19 samples came from the United States, Italy and Spain.

Using immunoSEQ multiplex PCR, the repertoire was profiled, and TCRdb retains in-frame clones only, with some absent. This table has 120,000 or so clones, around nine tenths appearing once. The CDR3 spans 18 residues. The chain employs TRBV21-1 and TRBJ2-1; the table assigns TRBD1, which was not confirmed against the DNA. TRBV21-1 is marked as a pseudogene. This clonotype was sampled from a man between 60 and 75 years old with COVID-19, enrolled during active disease. The sequenced sample consisted of peripheral blood. In nucleotides, the CDR3 is TGTGCCAGCAGCAAAGGGGTTCCGGGACAGGGGCCGAGGGATGAGCAGTTCTTC. The encoded protein is CASSKGVPGQGPRDEQFF.